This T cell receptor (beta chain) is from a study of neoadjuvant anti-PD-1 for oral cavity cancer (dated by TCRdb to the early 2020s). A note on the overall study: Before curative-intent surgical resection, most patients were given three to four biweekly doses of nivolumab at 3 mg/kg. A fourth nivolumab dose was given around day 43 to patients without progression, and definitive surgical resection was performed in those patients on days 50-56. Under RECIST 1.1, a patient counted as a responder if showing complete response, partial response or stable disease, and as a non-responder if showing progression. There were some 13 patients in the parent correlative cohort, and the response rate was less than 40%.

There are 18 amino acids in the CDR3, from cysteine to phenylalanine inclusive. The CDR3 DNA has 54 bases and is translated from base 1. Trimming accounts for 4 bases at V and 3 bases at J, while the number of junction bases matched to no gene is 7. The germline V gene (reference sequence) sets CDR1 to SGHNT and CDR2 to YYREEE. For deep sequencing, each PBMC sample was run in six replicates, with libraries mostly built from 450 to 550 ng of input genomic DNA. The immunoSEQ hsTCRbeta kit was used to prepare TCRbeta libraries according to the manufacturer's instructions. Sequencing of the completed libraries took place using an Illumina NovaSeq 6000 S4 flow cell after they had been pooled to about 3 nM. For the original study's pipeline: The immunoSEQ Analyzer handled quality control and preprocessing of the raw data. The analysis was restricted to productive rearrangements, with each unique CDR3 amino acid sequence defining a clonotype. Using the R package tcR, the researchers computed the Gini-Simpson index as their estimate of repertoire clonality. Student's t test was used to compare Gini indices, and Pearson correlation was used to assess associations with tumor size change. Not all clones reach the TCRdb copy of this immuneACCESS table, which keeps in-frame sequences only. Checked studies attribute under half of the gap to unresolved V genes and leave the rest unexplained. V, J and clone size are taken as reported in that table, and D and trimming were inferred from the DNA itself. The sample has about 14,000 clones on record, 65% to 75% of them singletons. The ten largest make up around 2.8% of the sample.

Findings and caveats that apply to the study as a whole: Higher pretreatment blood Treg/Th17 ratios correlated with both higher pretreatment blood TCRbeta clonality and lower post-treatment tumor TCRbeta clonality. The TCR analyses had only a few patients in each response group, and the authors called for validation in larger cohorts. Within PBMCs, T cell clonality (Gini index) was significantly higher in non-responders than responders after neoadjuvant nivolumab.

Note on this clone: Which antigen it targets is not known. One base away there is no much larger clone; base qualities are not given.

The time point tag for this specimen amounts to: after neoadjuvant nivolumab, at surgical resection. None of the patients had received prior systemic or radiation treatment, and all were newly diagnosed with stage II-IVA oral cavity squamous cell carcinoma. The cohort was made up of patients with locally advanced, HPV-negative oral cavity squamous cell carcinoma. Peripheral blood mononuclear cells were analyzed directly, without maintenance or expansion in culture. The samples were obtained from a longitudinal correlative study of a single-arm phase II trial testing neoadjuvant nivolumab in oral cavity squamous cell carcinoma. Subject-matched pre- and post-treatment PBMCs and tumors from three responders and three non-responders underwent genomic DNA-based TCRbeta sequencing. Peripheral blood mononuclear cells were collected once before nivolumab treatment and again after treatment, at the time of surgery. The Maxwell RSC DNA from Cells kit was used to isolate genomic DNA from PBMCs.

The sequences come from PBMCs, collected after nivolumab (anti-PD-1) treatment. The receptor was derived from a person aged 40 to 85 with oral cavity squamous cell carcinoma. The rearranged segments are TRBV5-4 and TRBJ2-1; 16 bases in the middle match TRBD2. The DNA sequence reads TGTGCCAGCAGCACCGGTGGGACTAGCGGGAGGGGCTACAATGAGCAGTTCTTC. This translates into CASSTGGTSGRGYNEQFF.